This TCR beta chain was retrieved from a study of shared clonotypes between healthy human individuals. The germline V gene encodes CDR1 DFQATT and CDR2 SNEGSKA (reference sequence). There are 10 residues in the CDR3. V lost 4 bases and J 4 bases, leaving 5 bases between the germline ends. As defined, naive CD8 cells were CD45RO-negative and positively selected for CCR7, with terminally differentiated effector memory CD45RA+ cells excluded. General observations from the study: The expectation was that sequencing depth would affect clonotype sharing among donors. There were few donors, and this limited the genetic and exposure-history diversity represented. Blood was the sole source, and tissue repertoires probably differ. Some clonotypes were shared by all four sorted-subset donors, while others were not shared. The non-shared ones had lower generation probabilities than the shared ones.

To note about this clone: Its antigen is not identified.

The method was immunoSEQ multiplex PCR; TCRdb's version includes in-frame clones alone and lacks a portion of them. This sample yields some 2,100,000 clones, of which approximately 94% are seen a single time; 1.5% to 2% belongs to the top ten. What was sequenced was naive CD8+ T cells from PBMCs. This clonotype was obtained from a man aged 18 to 30 in good health. Some clones in this sample may be carry-over from other donors' samples. The chain recombines TRBV20-1 with TRBJ2-7; D ambiguous. In nucleotides, the CDR3 is TGCAGTGCTACCCCATACGAGCAGTACTTC. It translates to CSATPYEQYF.